This is a list of T cell receptor beta chains from one sample in a study of cytomegalovirus exposure and HLA in healthy donors. TCRdb's table, derived via immunoSEQ multiplex PCR, lists solely in-frame clones and lacks some. The table records about 210,000 clones, around 83% of them present only once. Source material: PBMCs. The receptors stem from a man aged 35 to 55 in good health and CMV-seropositive. CDR3s include the opening cysteine and the closing phenylalanine or tryptophan. Fields, in order: CDR3 protein, CDR3 DNA, D gene, V gene, clone size, CDR3 length, J gene. The D gene is left open where the match is weak. Clone size is stated in some rows and not others, as once, few, many or a class when expanded.

cdr3_aa: CASAFQGAYEQYF; cdr3_nt: TGTGCTAGTGCCTTCCAAGGGGCCTACGAGCAGTACTTC; d_call: .; v_call: TRBV12-5; clone_size: .; cdr3_length: 13; j_call: TRBJ2-7
cdr3_aa: CAIMVDRGGNQPQHF; cdr3_nt: TGCGCCATTATGGTGGACAGGGGCGGCAATCAGCCCCAGCATTTT; d_call: TRBD1; v_call: TRBV5-1; clone_size: .; cdr3_length: 15; j_call: TRBJ1-5
cdr3_aa: CASSPGTSGNEQYF; cdr3_nt: TGTGCCAGCTCACCAGGAACTAGCGGGAACGAGCAGTACTTC; d_call: TRBD2; v_call: TRBV18; clone_size: few; cdr3_length: 14; j_call: TRBJ2-7
cdr3_aa: CASSARTSGHYEQYF; cdr3_nt: TGCGCCAGCAGCGCTAGGACTAGCGGGCACTACGAGCAGTACTTC; d_call: TRBD2; v_call: TRBV10-1; clone_size: .; cdr3_length: 15; j_call: TRBJ2-7
cdr3_aa: CASSAGTSAASTDTQYF; cdr3_nt: TGTGCCAGCAGCGCCGGGACTAGCGCCGCTAGCACAGATACGCAGTATTTT; d_call: TRBD2; v_call: TRBV5-4; clone_size: once; cdr3_length: 17; j_call: TRBJ2-3
cdr3_aa: CSASDMDTQYF; cdr3_nt: TGCAGTGCCTCCGACATGGATACGCAGTATTTT; d_call: .; v_call: TRBV20-1; clone_size: once; cdr3_length: 11; j_call: TRBJ2-3
cdr3_aa: CASSELRGLAGHKNSQYF; cdr3_nt: TGTGCCAGCAGTGAATTAAGGGGATTAGCGGGGCACAAAAACAGTCAGTACTTC; d_call: TRBD2; v_call: TRBV6-1; clone_size: .; cdr3_length: 18; j_call: TRBJ2-4
cdr3_aa: CASSSTGGAYGYTF; cdr3_nt: TGTGCCAGCAGCTCGACAGGGGGCGCATATGGCTACACCTTC; d_call: TRBD1; v_call: TRBV5-4; clone_size: .; cdr3_length: 14; j_call: TRBJ1-2
cdr3_aa: CASSNRPGQGVGAKNIQYF; cdr3_nt: TGTGCCAGTAGTAACCGCCCCGGACAGGGAGTCGGAGCCAAAAACATTCAGTACTTC; d_call: TRBD1; v_call: TRBV19; clone_size: .; cdr3_length: 19; j_call: TRBJ2-4
cdr3_aa: CASRGPLGTEAFF; cdr3_nt: TGTGCCAGCAGAGGTCCCCTAGGAACTGAAGCTTTCTTT; d_call: .; v_call: TRBV6-5; clone_size: .; cdr3_length: 13; j_call: TRBJ1-1
cdr3_aa: CASSSPGLGTEKLFF; cdr3_nt: TGTGCCAGCAGTTCCCCGGGACTGGGAACTGAAAAACTGTTTTTT; d_call: .; v_call: TRBV28; clone_size: .; cdr3_length: 15; j_call: TRBJ1-4
cdr3_aa: CASSPDRGYYGYTF; cdr3_nt: TGTGCCAGCTCACCAGACAGGGGATACTATGGCTACACCTTC; d_call: TRBD1; v_call: TRBV18; clone_size: once; cdr3_length: 14; j_call: TRBJ1-2
cdr3_aa: CASSRGGRGAGELFF; cdr3_nt: TGTGCCAGCAGTCGCGGGGGCAGGGGCGCCGGGGAGCTGTTTTTT; d_call: .; v_call: TRBV2; clone_size: .; cdr3_length: 15; j_call: TRBJ2-2
cdr3_aa: CAWSNGLSYEQYF; cdr3_nt: TGTGCCTGGAGTAACGGGTTATCCTACGAGCAGTACTTC; d_call: .; v_call: TRBV30; clone_size: .; cdr3_length: 13; j_call: TRBJ2-7
cdr3_aa: CASSLGPTGTGNTIYF; cdr3_nt: TGCGCCAGCAGTTTGGGGCCGACAGGGACTGGAAACACCATATATTTT; d_call: TRBD1; v_call: TRBV5-1; clone_size: .; cdr3_length: 16; j_call: TRBJ1-3
cdr3_aa: CASSLARPEHEAFF; cdr3_nt: TGTGCCAGCAGCTTAGCGCGGCCAGAGCATGAAGCTTTCTTT; d_call: .; v_call: TRBV7-9; clone_size: once; cdr3_length: 14; j_call: TRBJ1-1